This T cell receptor beta chain was recovered during a study of blood T cells in healthy people across ages. General study findings and limits: What prevented conclusive comparison of naive and antigen-experienced cells was that PBMCs were unsorted. Estimates drawn from one million T cells were deemed to understate diversity. In these data, TCR beta diversity tracked strongly with naive T cell percentage. CMV status of donors was unknown, possibly confounding expanded clonotype changes.

Alongside a J-beta primer mix, a sample-barcoded 5' primer served in a second PCR lasting about 7 to 11 cycles. TCRdb re-derived calls from the 5' RACE reads in MiXCR, one entry per CDR3 protein. The sample has 1 million to 1.2 million distinct CDR3 sequences; around two fifths are singletons. A remark on this clonotype: Its antigen is currently unknown.

Germline assignment: CDR1 ENHRY and CDR2 SYGVKD. There are 14 residues in the CDR3. V shed 7 bases and J 6 bases; nucleotides not matched to a gene: 8. The TCR was taken from a man between 18 and 35 years old in good health. This sequence joins TRBV10-3 and TRBJ1-5; TRBD1 matches at 8 bases. What was sequenced was blood. The CDR3 DNA reads as TGTGCCATCAAGACAGGGGAGGGCGGTCAGCCCCAGCATTTT. It translates to CAIKTGEGGQPQHF.